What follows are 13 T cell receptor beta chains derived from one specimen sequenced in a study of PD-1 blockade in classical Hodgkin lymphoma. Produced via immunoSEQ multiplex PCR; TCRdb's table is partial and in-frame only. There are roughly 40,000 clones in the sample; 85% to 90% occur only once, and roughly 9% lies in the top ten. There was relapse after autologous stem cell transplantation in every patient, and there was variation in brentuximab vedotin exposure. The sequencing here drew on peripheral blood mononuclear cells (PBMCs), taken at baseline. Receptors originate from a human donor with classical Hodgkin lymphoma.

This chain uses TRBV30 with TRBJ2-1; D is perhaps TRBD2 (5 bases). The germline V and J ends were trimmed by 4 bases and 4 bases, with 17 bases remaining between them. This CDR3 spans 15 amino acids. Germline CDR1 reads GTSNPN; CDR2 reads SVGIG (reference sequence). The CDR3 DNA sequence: TGTGCCTGGACCAAGGAACTAGACATATACAATGAGCAGTTCTTC. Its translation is CAWTKELDIYNEQFF.

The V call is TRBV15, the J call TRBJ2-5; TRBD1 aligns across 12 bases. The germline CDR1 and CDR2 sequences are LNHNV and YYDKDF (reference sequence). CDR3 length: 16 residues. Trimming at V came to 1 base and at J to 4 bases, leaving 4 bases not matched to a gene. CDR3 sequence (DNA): TGTGCCACCAGCAGAGGGGGGACAGGGGGCGCAGAGACCCAGTACTTC. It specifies CATSRGGTGGAETQYF.

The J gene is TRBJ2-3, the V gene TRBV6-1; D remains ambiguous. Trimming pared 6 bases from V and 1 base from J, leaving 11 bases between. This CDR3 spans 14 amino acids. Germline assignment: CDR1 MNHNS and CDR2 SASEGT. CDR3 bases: TGTGCCAGCAGGACATTTTATGGCACAGATACGCAGTATTTT. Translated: CASRTFYGTDTQYF.

This CDR3 is CASSVGWDSSYEQYF. CDR3 sequence (DNA): TGTGCCAGCAGCGTAGGCTGGGACAGCTCCTACGAGCAGTACTTC. The chain is built from TRBV9 and TRBJ2-7, with 7 bases fitting TRBD1. The germline V gene encodes CDR1 SGDLS and CDR2 YYNGEE. This CDR3 region has 15 residues. V trimming: 0 bases; J trimming: 0 bases; junction bases outside the gene matches: 3. The full variable domain, with the rest looked up from reference TRBV9 and TRBJ2-7, is DSGVTQTPKHLITATGQRVTLRCSPRSGDLSVYWYQQSLDQGLQFLIQYYNGEERAKGNILERFSAQQFPDLHSELNLSSLELGDSALYFCASSVGWDSSYEQYFGPGTRLTVT.

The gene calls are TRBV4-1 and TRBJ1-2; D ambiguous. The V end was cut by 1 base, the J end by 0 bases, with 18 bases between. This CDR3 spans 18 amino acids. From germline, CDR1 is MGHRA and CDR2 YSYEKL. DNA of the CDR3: TGCGCCAGCAGCCAAGGGGTTAGGCGCAGGCCGTCTAACTATGGCTACACCTTC. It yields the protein CASSQGVRRRPSNYGYTF.

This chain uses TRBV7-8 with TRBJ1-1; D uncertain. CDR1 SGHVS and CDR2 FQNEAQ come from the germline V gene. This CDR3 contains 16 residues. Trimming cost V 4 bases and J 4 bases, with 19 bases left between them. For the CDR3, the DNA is TGTGCCAGCAGCTCCGGAGTCGGAGGACCAACCACTGAAGCTTTCTTT. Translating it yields CASSSGVGGPTTEAFF. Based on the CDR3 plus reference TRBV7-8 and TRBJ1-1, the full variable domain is GAGVSQSPRYKVAKRGQDVALRCDPISGHVSLFWYQQALGQGPEFLTYFQNEAQLDKSGLPSDRFFAERPEGSVSTLKIQRTQQEDSAVYLCASSSGVGGPTTEAFFGQGTRLTVV.

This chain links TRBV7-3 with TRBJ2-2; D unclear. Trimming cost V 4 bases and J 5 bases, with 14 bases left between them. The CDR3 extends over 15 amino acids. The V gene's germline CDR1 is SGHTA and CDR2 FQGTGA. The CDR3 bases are TGTGCCAGCAGCTCGGCAGGAGTGGGGACCGGGGAGCTGTTTTTT. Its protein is CASSSAGVGTGELFF. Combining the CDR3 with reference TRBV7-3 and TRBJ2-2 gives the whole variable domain GAGVSQTPSNKVTEKGKYVELRCDPISGHTALYWYRQSLGQGPEFLIYFQGTGAADDSGLPNDRFFAVRPEGSVSTLKIQRTERGDSAVYLCASSSAGVGTGELFFGEGSRLTVL.

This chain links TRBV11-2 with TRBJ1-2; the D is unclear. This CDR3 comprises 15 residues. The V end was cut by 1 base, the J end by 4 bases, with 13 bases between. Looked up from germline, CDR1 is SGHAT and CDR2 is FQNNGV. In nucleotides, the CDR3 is TGTGCCAGCAGCTTAGCTCCCGGAGGCGGCTATGGCTACACCTTC. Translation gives CASSLAPGGGYGYTF. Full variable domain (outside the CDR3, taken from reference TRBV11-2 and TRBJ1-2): EAGVAQSPRYKIIEKRQSVAFWCNPISGHATLYWYQQILGQGPKLLIQFQNNGVVDDSQLPKDRFSAERLKGVDSTLKIQPAKLEDSAVYLCASSLAPGGGYGYTFGSGTRLTVV.

The CDR3 region is CASSPRGYYEQYF. For the CDR3, the DNA is TGTGCCAGCAGTCCCAGGGGCTACTACGAGCAGTACTTC. This rearrangement joins TRBV27 to TRBJ2-7; TRBD1 might be the D (6 bases). The CDR3 has 13 residues. V was shortened by 5 bases and J by 3 bases, with 11 bases between the two germline ends. CDR1 and CDR2 (germline): MNHEY, SMNVEV (reference sequence).

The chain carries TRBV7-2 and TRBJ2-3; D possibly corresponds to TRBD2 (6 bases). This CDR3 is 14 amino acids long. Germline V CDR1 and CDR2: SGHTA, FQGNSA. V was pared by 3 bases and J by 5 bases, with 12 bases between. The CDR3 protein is CASSFGGGLDTQYF. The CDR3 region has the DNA TGTGCCAGCAGCTTTGGTGGGGGGTTAGATACGCAGTATTTT.

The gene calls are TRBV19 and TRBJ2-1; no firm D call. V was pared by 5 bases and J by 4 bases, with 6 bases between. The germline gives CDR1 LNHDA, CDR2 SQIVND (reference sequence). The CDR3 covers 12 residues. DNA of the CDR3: TGTGCCAGTAGTTTTGGTTACAATGAGCAGTTCTTC. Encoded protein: CASSFGYNEQFF.

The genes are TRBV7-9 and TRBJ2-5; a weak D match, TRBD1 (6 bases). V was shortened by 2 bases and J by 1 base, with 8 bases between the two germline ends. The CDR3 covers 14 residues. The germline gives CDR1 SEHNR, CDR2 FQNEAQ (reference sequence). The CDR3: CASSLRQAQETQYF. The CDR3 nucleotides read TGTGCCAGCAGCTTAAGACAGGCCCAAGAGACCCAGTACTTC.

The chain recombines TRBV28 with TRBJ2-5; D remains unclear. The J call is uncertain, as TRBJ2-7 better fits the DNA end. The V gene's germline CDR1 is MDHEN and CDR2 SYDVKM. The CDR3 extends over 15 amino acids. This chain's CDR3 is CASSVLTVFVYEQYF. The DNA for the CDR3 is TGTGCCAGCAGTGTTCTTACGGTATTCGTCTACGAGCAGTACTTC.